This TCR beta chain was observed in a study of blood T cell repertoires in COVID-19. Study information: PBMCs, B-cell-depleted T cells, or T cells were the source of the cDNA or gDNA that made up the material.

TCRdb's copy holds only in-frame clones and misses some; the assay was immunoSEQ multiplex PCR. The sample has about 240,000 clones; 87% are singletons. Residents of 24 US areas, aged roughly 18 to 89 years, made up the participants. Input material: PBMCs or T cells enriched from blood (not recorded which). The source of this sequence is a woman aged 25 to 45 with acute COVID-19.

Here the CDR3 reads CASSGGTGQSEQYF. The CDR3 DNA sequence: TGTGCCAGCAGTGGGGGTACGGGACAATCCGAGCAGTACTTC. V gene TRBV7-9 combines with J gene TRBJ2-7; TRBD1 might be the D (6 bases). The CDR3 spans 14 residues. Trimming left V 6 bases short and J 6 bases short, with 18 bases between. Looked up from germline, CDR1 is SEHNR and CDR2 is FQNEAQ (reference sequence). Full variable domain (rest looked up from reference TRBV7-9 and TRBJ2-7): DTGVSQNPRHKITKRGQNVTFRCDPISEHNRLYWYRQTLGQGPEFLTYFQNEAQLEKSRLLSDRFSAERPKGSFSTLEIQRTEQGDSAMYLCASSGGTGQSEQYFGPGTRLTVT.